Described below is a single T cell receptor beta chain sequence and its context. The antigen is not known. This record comes from a study of beta chain features in type 1 diabetes. The V gene's germline CDR1 is KGHSH and CDR2 LQKENI. V lost 6 bases and J 3 bases, leaving 15 bases between the germline ends. This CDR3 contains 14 residues. Findings and limits, study-wide: Within patients, naive, central memory and Treg TCRB repertoires seemed more similar than within healthy donors. For Type 1 diabetes patients, all four CD4+ subsets carried TCRB CDR3s that were moderately but significantly shorter.

The entirety of the isolated RNA underwent reverse transcription, so expressed TCRB transcripts were sequenced. Sequenced by immunoSEQ multiplex PCR; TCRdb stores in-frame clones only, minus some. This sample has around 150,000 clones, with around 8.3% found just once. The chain combines TRBV18 with TRBJ2-7; possibly TRBD2 for D (5 bases). The TCR comes from a woman under 30 with type 1 diabetes. The sequenced sample consisted of central memory CD4+ T cells from blood. The CDR3 bases are TGTGCCAGCTCCCTGCTCGGGGTTGACTACGAGCAGTACTTC. The encoded protein is CASSLLGVDYEQYF.